This is a list of T cell receptor beta chains from one sample in a study of T cell responses to AZD1222 COVID-19 vaccine. Using immunoSEQ multiplex PCR, the repertoire was profiled, and TCRdb retains in-frame clones only, with some absent. Among about 140,000 clones listed, 80% to 95% were seen once. The sample consisted of peripheral blood, taken 28 days after the second AZD1222 dose. The receptors stem from an adult who received the AZD1222 COVID-19 vaccine. CDR3s include the opening cysteine and the closing phenylalanine or tryptophan. The D gene is left open where the match is weak. Clone size is not always given. Where it is, it says once, few, many or a class for expanded clones.

v_call: TRBV7-8
clone_size: NA
d_call: NA
j_call: TRBJ1-2
cdr3_aa: CASSLDAAVNGYTF
cdr3_nt: TGTGCCAGCAGCTTGGACGCCGCGGTCAATGGCTACACCTTC

v_call: TRBV6-4
clone_size: NA
d_call: TRBD1
j_call: TRBJ1-2
cdr3_aa: CASRGLTGTGVYGYTF
cdr3_nt: TGTGCCAGCAGAGGACTAACCGGGACAGGGGTATATGGCTACACCTTC

v_call: TRBV2
clone_size: NA
d_call: NA
j_call: TRBJ1-1
cdr3_aa: CASSEYSTEMNTEAFF
cdr3_nt: TGTGCCAGCAGTGAATATTCGACAGAAATGAACACTGAAGCTTTCTTT

v_call: TRBV11-3
clone_size: NA
d_call: NA
j_call: TRBJ1-1
cdr3_aa: CASSLGTNTEAFF
cdr3_nt: TGTGCCAGCAGCTTAGGGACTAACACTGAAGCTTTCTTT

v_call: TRBV7-2
clone_size: NA
d_call: TRBD2
j_call: TRBJ2-2
cdr3_aa: CASSLAGVTGELFF
cdr3_nt: TGTGCCAGCAGCTTGGCGGGAGTGACCGGGGAGCTGTTTTTT

v_call: TRBV9
clone_size: NA
d_call: TRBD2
j_call: TRBJ2-1
cdr3_aa: CASSPGLDNEQFF
cdr3_nt: TGTGCCAGCAGCCCAGGACTAGACAATGAGCAGTTCTTC

v_call: TRBV14
clone_size: once
d_call: NA
j_call: TRBJ2-5
cdr3_aa: CASSRWDLQETQYF
cdr3_nt: TGTGCCAGCAGCCGATGGGACCTACAAGAGACCCAGTACTTC

v_call: TRBV7-9
clone_size: NA
d_call: NA
j_call: TRBJ1-1
cdr3_aa: CASSPGTAGRVEAFF
cdr3_nt: TGTGCCAGCAGCCCCGGTACGGCGGGGAGAGTTGAAGCTTTCTTT

v_call: TRBV30
clone_size: once
d_call: NA
j_call: TRBJ1-5
cdr3_aa: CAWSQQGDQPQHF
cdr3_nt: TGTGCCTGGAGTCAACAGGGAGATCAGCCCCAGCATTTT

v_call: TRBV27
clone_size: NA
d_call: TRBD1
j_call: TRBJ1-5
cdr3_aa: CASSFRGGRQPQHF
cdr3_nt: TGTGCCAGCAGTTTTAGAGGGGGCCGTCAGCCCCAGCATTTT

v_call: TRBV4-1
clone_size: NA
d_call: TRBD1
j_call: TRBJ1-2
cdr3_aa: CASSLRQGDVNYGYTF
cdr3_nt: TGCGCCAGCAGCCTGAGACAGGGGGACGTTAACTATGGCTACACCTTC

v_call: TRBV29-1
clone_size: NA
d_call: TRBD1
j_call: TRBJ1-4
cdr3_aa: CSARGNANEKLFF
cdr3_nt: TGCAGCGCCAGGGGGAACGCGAATGAAAAACTGTTTTTT

v_call: TRBV11-2
clone_size: NA
d_call: TRBD1
j_call: TRBJ2-3
cdr3_aa: CASSPRDRGDTQYF
cdr3_nt: TGTGCCAGCAGCCCAAGGGACAGGGGAGATACGCAGTATTTT

v_call: TRBV2
clone_size: NA
d_call: NA
j_call: TRBJ2-5
cdr3_aa: CASSETETQETQYF
cdr3_nt: TGTGCCAGCAGTGAAACAGAGACTCAAGAGACCCAGTACTTC

v_call: TRBV30
clone_size: NA
d_call: TRBD1
j_call: TRBJ1-4
cdr3_aa: CAWATGTASYIEKLFF
cdr3_nt: TGTGCCTGGGCTACCGGGACAGCATCTTATATTGAAAAACTGTTTTTT

v_call: TRBV30
clone_size: NA
d_call: TRBD1
j_call: TRBJ2-7
cdr3_aa: CAWSVGRQGGYEQYF
cdr3_nt: TGTGCCTGGAGTGTAGGCCGACAGGGCGGCTACGAGCAGTACTTC

v_call: TRBV5-1
clone_size: NA
d_call: TRBD1
j_call: TRBJ2-7
cdr3_aa: CASSPGQLAYEQYF
cdr3_nt: TGCGCCAGCAGCCCGGGACAGCTAGCCTACGAGCAGTACTTC

v_call: TRBV24-1
clone_size: once
d_call: NA
j_call: TRBJ1-3
cdr3_aa: CATTKSHTIYF
cdr3_nt: TGTGCCACCACCAAATCGCACACCATATATTTT

v_call: TRBV12-3/TRBV12-4
clone_size: NA
d_call: NA
j_call: TRBJ2-7
cdr3_aa: CASGAGYEQYF
cdr3_nt: TGTGCCAGCGGAGCAGGTTACGAGCAGTACTTC

v_call: TRBV24-1
clone_size: NA
d_call: TRBD2
j_call: TRBJ2-1
cdr3_aa: CATSDLIAGTYNEQFF
cdr3_nt: TGTGCCACCAGTGATTTAATAGCGGGGACCTACAATGAGCAGTTCTTC

v_call: TRBV6-5
clone_size: NA
d_call: NA
j_call: TRBJ1-5
cdr3_aa: CASIPEPWGNQPQHF
cdr3_nt: TGTGCCAGCATTCCAGAGCCTTGGGGCAATCAGCCCCAGCATTTT

v_call: TRBV15
clone_size: NA
d_call: TRBD1
j_call: TRBJ1-2
cdr3_aa: CATSLTGNYGYTF
cdr3_nt: TGTGCCACCAGCCTGACAGGGAACTATGGCTACACCTTC

v_call: TRBV9
clone_size: NA
d_call: TRBD2
j_call: TRBJ2-2
cdr3_aa: CASSMGLVNTGELFF
cdr3_nt: TGTGCCAGCAGCATGGGACTAGTGAACACCGGGGAGCTGTTTTTT

v_call: TRBV18
clone_size: NA
d_call: NA
j_call: TRBJ1-1
cdr3_aa: CASSREKNTEAFF
cdr3_nt: TGTGCCAGCTCACGGGAGAAGAACACTGAAGCTTTCTTT

v_call: TRBV28
clone_size: NA
d_call: NA
j_call: TRBJ1-2
cdr3_aa: CASTMRAGSGYTF
cdr3_nt: TGTGCCAGTACGATGAGGGCAGGTAGCGGCTACACCTTC

v_call: TRBV28
clone_size: NA
d_call: TRBD1
j_call: TRBJ1-6
cdr3_aa: CASKAGGNSPLHF
cdr3_nt: TGTGCCAGCAAGGCAGGGGGGAATTCACCCCTCCACTTT

v_call: TRBV15
clone_size: NA
d_call: NA
j_call: TRBJ1-5
cdr3_aa: CATSRGPPYSNQPQHF
cdr3_nt: TGTGCCACCAGCAGAGGTCCGCCCTATAGCAATCAGCCCCAGCATTTT

v_call: TRBV28
clone_size: NA
d_call: TRBD1
j_call: TRBJ1-2
cdr3_aa: CASSLPQGTGSNYGYTF
cdr3_nt: TGTGCCAGCAGTTTACCCCAGGGGACAGGGTCGAACTATGGCTACACCTTC

v_call: TRBV6-1
clone_size: NA
d_call: NA
j_call: TRBJ2-7
cdr3_aa: CASSEAGTTLELQYF
cdr3_nt: TGTGCCAGCAGTGAAGCTGGGACGACACTTGAACTCCAGTACTTC

v_call: TRBV9
clone_size: NA
d_call: NA
j_call: TRBJ1-2
cdr3_aa: CASSANYGYTF
cdr3_nt: TGTGCCAGCAGCGCTAATTATGGCTACACCTTC

v_call: TRBV6-5
clone_size: NA
d_call: NA
j_call: TRBJ1-1
cdr3_aa: CASSYSGRNTEAFF
cdr3_nt: TGTGCCAGCAGTTACTCTGGGCGGAACACTGAAGCTTTCTTT

v_call: TRBV18
clone_size: NA
d_call: NA
j_call: TRBJ1-1
cdr3_aa: CASSPPRNTEAFF
cdr3_nt: TGTGCCAGCTCACCACCTAGGAACACTGAAGCTTTCTTT

v_call: TRBV19
clone_size: NA
d_call: NA
j_call: TRBJ1-1
cdr3_aa: CASRSGVNTEAFF
cdr3_nt: TGTGCCAGTAGGTCCGGGGTGAACACTGAAGCTTTCTTT

v_call: TRBV28
clone_size: NA
d_call: NA
j_call: TRBJ1-1
cdr3_aa: CASLPRTGNTEAFF
cdr3_nt: TGTGCCAGCCTCCCGAGAACAGGGAACACTGAAGCTTTCTTT

v_call: TRBV18
clone_size: NA
d_call: NA
j_call: TRBJ2-2
cdr3_aa: CASSPLSREMSGELFF
cdr3_nt: TGTGCCAGCTCACCACTTTCCAGGGAGATGTCCGGGGAGCTGTTTTTT